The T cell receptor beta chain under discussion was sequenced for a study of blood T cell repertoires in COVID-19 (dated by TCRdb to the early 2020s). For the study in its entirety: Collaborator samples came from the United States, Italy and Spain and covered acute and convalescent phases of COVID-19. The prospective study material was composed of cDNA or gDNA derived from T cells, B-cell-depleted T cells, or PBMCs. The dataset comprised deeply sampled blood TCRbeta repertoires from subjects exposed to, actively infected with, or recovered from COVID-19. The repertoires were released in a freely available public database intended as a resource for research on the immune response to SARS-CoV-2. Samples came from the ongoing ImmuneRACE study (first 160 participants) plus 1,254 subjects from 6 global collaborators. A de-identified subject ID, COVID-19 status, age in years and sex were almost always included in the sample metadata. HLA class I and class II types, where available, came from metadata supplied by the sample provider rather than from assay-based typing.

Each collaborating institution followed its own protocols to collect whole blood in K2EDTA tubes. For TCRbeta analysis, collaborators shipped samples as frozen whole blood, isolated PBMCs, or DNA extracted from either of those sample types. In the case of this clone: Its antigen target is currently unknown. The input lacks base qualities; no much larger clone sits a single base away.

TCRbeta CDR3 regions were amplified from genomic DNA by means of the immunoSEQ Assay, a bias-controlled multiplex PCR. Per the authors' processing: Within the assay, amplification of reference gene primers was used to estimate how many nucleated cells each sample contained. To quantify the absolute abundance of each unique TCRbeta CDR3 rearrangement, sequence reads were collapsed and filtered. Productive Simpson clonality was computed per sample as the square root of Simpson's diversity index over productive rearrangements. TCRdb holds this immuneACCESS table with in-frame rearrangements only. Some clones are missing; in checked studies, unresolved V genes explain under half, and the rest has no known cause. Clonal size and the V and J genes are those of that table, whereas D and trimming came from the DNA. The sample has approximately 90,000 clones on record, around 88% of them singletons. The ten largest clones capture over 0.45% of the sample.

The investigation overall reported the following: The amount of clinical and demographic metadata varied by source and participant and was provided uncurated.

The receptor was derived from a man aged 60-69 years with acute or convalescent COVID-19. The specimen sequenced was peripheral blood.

The DNA is as follows: TGTGCCAGCAGTGAAGCAGATAGGGGCCCCGGGGAGCTGTTTTTT. It is translated as CASSEADRGPGELFF. The V and J segments used are TRBV6-1 and TRBJ2-2; the D gene is perhaps TRBD1, from 5 matching bases. V gives up 0 bases and J gives up 6 bases, and the segment between their germline ends measures 11 bases. Based on the germline V gene, the CDR1 and CDR2 sequences are MNHNS and SASEGT. From cysteine to phenylalanine, the CDR3 is 15 amino acids long. Only the CDR3 DNA is retained, 45 bases long and in frame from the first base.